This entry is about one T cell receptor beta chain. Reverse transcription of roughly 0.5 to 1 ug RNA was performed with random hexamers. Coverage of TCR beta CDR3 amplification by immunoSEQ multiplex PCR extended to 54 Vbeta and 13 Jbeta. TCRdb re-analysed the immunoSEQ multiplex PCR reads in MiXCR, keeping a single row per CDR3 protein. The sample has about 160,000 distinct CDR3 sequences, roughly 95% seen once. CDR1 is DFQATT, CDR2 SNEGSKA, per germline (reference sequence). Trimming shortened V by 4 bases and J by 1 base, and 13 bases separated the two germline ends. This CDR3 contains 14 residues. This sample is drawn from a study of CD8 T cells in Susac syndrome. Controls were drawn from healthy donors and were matched for age and sex. Negative isolation was used for CD8+ and CD4+ T cells and FACS enrichment for TEMRA cells.

The material sequenced was CD4+ T cells from PBMCs. The TCR sequence derives from a human donor in good health. The V and J genes are TRBV20-1 and TRBJ1-1; D not certain. For the CDR3, the DNA is TGCAGTGCTACTGGGGAAAAGGCGAACACTGAAGCTTTCTTT. As protein: CSATGEKANTEAFF.